The source of this T cell receptor beta chain is a study of cytomegalovirus exposure and HLA in healthy donors. Primers for the PCR totalled 60 Vbeta and 13 Jbeta. Method: immunoSEQ multiplex PCR; TCRdb's copy keeps in-frame clones and lacks some. The sample carries some 97,000 clones, roughly three quarters recorded once. The CDR3 loop spans 14 amino acids. Trimming took off 5 bases at V and 0 bases at J, with 8 bases between the two ends. The germline gives CDR1 SGHTA, CDR2 FQGNSA. The origin of this receptor is a female donor in good health and CMV-seropositive. The source material was PBMCs. The chain employs TRBV7-2 and TRBJ2-1; no clear D. CDR3 protein: CASSELSSYNEQFF. DNA of the CDR3: TGTGCCAGCAGCGAACTGAGCTCCTACAATGAGCAGTTCTTC.